Sequencing of this T cell receptor (beta chain) was carried out in a study of blood T cell repertoires in COVID-19. V lost 1 base and J 4 bases, leaving 28 bases between the germline ends. CDR3 length: 21 residues. Germline values: CDR1 LGHDT, CDR2 YNNKEL (reference sequence). Generated by immunoSEQ multiplex PCR, the TCRdb table keeps only in-frame clones and is missing some. The data show fewer than 350,000 clones, with roughly 89% seen just once and around 8.9% held by the top ten. This chain links TRBV3-1 (or the pseudogene TRBV3-2) with TRBJ1-4, with a possible D match to TRBD1 (5 bases). Sequencing was done on a sample of peripheral blood. This clonotype originated in a man aged 25 to 40 with COVID-19, enrolled during active disease. The CDR3 sequence: CASSQVPRRVGLKKFNEKLFF. The CDR3 DNA follows: TGTGCCAGCAGCCAAGTCCCGCGCAGGGTGGGTCTAAAGAAGTTTAATGAAAAACTGTTTTTT.